This entry describes one T cell receptor beta chain. Its specificity is unknown. These data belong to a study of post-analysis software for immune sequencing data. For the study at large: Several disease courses (relapsing-remitting, secondary progressive and progressive-relapsing) of multiple sclerosis were included. Findings and limits, study-wide: Samples prepared in the same batch strongly co-clustered by F measure. Multiple sclerosis patients had significantly lower normalized Chao1 diversity than controls.

Prepared TCR beta cDNA libraries contained unique molecular identifiers. The authors obtained some 500,000 cDNA molecules from approximately 0.95 to 9.8 million T cells. TCRdb analysed the PCR reads with MiXCR anew, one entry per CDR3 protein. The sample has roughly 580,000 distinct CDR3 sequences, 40% to 50% seen once. The clonotype was recovered from a girl aged 5-17 years with multiple sclerosis. The sequenced sample consisted of blood.

The CDR3: CAIGEGGGVRTEAFF. The DNA of the CDR3 is TGTGCCATCGGCGAGGGCGGGGGGGTTAGAACTGAAGCTTTCTTT. This sequence joins TRBV10-3 and TRBJ1-1; the D gene is possibly TRBD1 (5 bases). V was shortened by 8 bases and J by 5 bases, with 21 bases between the two germline ends. The CDR3 contains 15 residues. CDR1 and CDR2 from the germline V gene are ENHRY and SYGVKD.